This TCR beta chain appears in the sequencing data of a study of shared T cell receptors in the human thymus. Some clones are missing from TCRdb's copy, which holds only in-frame ones; the method was immunoSEQ multiplex PCR. The sample shows roughly 700,000 clones, 88% of them seen only once. This clone came up once. Germline lookup yields CDR1 KGHSH and CDR2 LQKENI. The CDR3 runs 12 residues. The trim removed 10 bases at V and 7 bases at J, leaving 9 bases unmatched. This sample was also put to use in a study of human thymus T cells. As reported in that work: Thymus pieces cut out during corrective heart surgery were the tissue that was used. Thymic as well as blood repertoires seemed to favor certain V and J genes unevenly. Related research reported highly overlapping thymic repertoires among unrelated individuals.

The V call is TRBV18, the J call TRBJ1-1; 7 bases fit TRBD1. This sequence originates from a boy in the first two years of life with a congenital heart defect. Sequenced material: thymocytes. For the CDR3, the DNA is TGTGCCACGCTCCGGGACAGTAGTGAAGCTTTCTTT. This encodes CATLRDSSEAFF.